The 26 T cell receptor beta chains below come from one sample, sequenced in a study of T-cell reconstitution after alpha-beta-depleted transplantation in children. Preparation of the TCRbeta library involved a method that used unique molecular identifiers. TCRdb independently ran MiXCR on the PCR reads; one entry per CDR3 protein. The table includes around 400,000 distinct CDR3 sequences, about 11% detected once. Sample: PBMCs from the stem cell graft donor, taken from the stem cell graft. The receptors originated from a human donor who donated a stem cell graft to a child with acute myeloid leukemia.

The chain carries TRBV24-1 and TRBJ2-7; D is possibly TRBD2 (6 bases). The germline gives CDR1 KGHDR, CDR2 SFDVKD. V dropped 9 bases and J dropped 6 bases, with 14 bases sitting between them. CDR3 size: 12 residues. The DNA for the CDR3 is TGTGCCACCGCGGGACCGTTCGGCGAGCAGTACTTC. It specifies CATAGPFGEQYF.

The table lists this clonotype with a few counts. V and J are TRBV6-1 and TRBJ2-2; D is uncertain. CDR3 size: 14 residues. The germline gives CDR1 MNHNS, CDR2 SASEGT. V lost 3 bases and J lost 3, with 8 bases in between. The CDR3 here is CASSESLYTGELFF. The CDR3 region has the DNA TGTGCCAGCAGTGAGTCATTGTACACCGGGGAGCTGTTTTTT.

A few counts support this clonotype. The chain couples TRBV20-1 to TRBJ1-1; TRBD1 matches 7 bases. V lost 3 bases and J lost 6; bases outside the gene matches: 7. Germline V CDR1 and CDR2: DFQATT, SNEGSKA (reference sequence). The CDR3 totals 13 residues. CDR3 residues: CSASEQGIAEAFF. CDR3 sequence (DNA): TGCAGTGCTAGTGAACAGGGGATAGCTGAAGCTTTCTTT.

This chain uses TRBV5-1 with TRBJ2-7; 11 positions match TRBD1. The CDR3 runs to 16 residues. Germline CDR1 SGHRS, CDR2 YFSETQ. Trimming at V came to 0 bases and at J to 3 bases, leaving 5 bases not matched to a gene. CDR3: CASSLVTGTGGYEQYF. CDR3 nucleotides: TGCGCCAGCAGCTTGGTCACCGGGACAGGGGGCTACGAGCAGTACTTC. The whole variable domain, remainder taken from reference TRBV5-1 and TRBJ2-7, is KAGVTQTPRYLIKTRGQQVTLSCSPISGHRSVSWYQQTPGQGLQFLFEYFSETQRNKGNFPGRFSGRQFSNSRSEMNVSTLELGDSALYLCASSLVTGTGGYEQYFGPGTRLTVT.

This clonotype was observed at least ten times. This CDR3 is CSVVVGGLEQYF. The CDR3 DNA reads TGCAGCGTTGTTGTTGGTGGGCTCGAGCAGTACTTC. V is TRBV29-1 and J is TRBJ2-7; D gene uncertain. The CDR3 runs to 12 residues. V dropped 4 bases and J dropped 6 bases, with 13 bases sitting between them. Germline V lookup: CDR1 SQVTM, CDR2 ANQGSEA.

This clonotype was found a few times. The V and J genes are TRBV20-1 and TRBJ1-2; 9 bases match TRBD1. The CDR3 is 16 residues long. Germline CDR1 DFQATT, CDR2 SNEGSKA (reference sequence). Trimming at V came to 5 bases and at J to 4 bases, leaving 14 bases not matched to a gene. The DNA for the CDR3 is TGCAGTGCTCGCCCCAGTGGACAGGGGCTCCGCTATGGCTACACCTTC. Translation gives CSARPSGQGLRYGYTF.

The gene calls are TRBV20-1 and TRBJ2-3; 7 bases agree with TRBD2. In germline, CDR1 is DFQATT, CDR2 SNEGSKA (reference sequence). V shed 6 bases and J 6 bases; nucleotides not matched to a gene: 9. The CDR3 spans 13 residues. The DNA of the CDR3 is TGCAGTGCAACCTTTACTAGCGAGGATACGCAGTATTTT. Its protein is CSATFTSEDTQYF.

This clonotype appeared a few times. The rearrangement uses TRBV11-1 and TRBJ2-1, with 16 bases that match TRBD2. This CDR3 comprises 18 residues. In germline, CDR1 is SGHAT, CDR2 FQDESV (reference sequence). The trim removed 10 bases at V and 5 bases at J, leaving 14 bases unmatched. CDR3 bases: TGTGCCACCCGACCGGGACTAGCGGGAGGGCAGGAGAACAATGAGCAGTTCTTC. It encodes CATRPGLAGGQENNEQFF.

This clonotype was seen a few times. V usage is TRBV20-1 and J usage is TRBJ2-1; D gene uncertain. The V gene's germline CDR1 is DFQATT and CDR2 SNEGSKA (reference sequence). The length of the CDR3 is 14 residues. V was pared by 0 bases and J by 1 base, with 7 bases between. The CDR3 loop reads CSAREETSYNEQFF. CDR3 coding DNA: TGCAGTGCTAGAGAGGAAACTTCCTACAATGAGCAGTTCTTC.

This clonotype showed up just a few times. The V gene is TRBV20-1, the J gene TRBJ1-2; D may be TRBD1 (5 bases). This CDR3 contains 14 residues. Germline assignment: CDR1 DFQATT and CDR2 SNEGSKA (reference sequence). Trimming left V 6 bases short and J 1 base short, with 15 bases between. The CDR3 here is CSAPTRENNYGYTF. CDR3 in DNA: TGCAGTGCCCCAACCAGGGAAAATAACTATGGCTACACCTTC.

CDR3 sequence: CASRGTGGGELFF. Written as DNA, the CDR3 is TGTGCCAGCAGAGGGACAGGCGGCGGGGAGCTGTTTTTT. J is TRBJ2-2 and V is TRBV2, with 8 bases lining up with TRBD1. J was trimmed by 7 bases and V by 6 bases; bases with no gene match: 4. The CDR3 runs 13 residues. CDR1 is SNHLY, CDR2 FYNNEI, per germline.

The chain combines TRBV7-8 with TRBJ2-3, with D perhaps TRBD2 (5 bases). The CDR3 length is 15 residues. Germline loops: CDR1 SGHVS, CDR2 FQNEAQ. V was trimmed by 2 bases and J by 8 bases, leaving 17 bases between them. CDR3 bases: TGTGCCAGCAGCTTAACCATGGAGCGGACTTTTACGCAGTATTTT. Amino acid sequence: CASSLTMERTFTQYF.

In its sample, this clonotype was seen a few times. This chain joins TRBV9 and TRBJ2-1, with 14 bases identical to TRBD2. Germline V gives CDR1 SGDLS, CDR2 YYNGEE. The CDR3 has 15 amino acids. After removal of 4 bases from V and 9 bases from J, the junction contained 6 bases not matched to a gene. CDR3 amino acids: CASSPQGLAGVEQFF. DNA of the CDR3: TGTGCCAGCAGCCCCCAGGGACTAGCGGGGGTTGAGCAGTTCTTC.

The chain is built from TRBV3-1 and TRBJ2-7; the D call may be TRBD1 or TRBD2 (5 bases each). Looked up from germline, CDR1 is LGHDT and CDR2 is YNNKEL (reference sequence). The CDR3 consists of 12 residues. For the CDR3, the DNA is TGTGCCAGCAGCCAAGGATATGGGACGCAGCACGTC. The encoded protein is CASSQGYGTQHV.

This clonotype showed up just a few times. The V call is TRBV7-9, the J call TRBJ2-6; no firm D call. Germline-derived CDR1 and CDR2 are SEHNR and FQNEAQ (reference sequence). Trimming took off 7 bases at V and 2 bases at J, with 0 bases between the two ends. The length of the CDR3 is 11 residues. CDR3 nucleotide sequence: TGTGCCAGCACTGGGGCCAACGTCCTGACTTTC. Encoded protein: CASTGANVLTF.

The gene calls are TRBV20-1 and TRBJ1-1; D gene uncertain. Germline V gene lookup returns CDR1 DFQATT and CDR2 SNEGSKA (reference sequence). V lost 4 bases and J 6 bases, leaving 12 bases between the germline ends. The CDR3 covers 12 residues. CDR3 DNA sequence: TGCAGTGCTACGGTCCAAACCCCTGAAGCTTTCTTT. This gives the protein CSATVQTPEAFF.

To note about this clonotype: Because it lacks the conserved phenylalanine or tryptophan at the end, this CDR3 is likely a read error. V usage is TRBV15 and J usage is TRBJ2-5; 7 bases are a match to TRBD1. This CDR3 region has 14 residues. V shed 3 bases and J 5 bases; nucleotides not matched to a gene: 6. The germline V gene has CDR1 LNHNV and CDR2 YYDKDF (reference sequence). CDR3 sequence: CATSRTGLGETQYS. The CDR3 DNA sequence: TGTGCCACCAGCAGGACAGGGCTTGGTGAGACCCAGTACTCC.

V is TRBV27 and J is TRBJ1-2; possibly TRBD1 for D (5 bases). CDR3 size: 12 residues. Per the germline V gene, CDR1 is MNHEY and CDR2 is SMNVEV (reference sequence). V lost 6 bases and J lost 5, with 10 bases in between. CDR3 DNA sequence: TGTGCCAGCAGGAGGGGCATTTATGGCTACACCTTC. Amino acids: CASRRGIYGYTF.

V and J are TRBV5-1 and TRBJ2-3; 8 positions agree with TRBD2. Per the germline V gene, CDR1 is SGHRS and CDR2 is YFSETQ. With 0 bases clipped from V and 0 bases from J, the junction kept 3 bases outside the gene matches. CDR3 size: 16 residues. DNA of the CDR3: TGCGCCAGCAGCTTGGTGGTAGCGGGAAGCACAGATACGCAGTATTTT. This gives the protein CASSLVVAGSTDTQYF.

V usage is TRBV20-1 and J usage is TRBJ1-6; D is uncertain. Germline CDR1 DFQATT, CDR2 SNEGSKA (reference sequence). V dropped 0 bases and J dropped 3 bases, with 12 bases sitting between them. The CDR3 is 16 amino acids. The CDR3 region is CSARDAHSYYNSPLHF. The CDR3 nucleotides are TGCAGTGCTAGAGATGCGCACAGCTACTATAATTCACCCCTCCACTTT.

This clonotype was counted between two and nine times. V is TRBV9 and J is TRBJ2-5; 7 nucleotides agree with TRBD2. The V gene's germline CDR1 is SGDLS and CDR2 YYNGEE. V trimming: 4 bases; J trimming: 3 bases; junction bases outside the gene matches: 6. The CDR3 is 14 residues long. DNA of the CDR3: TGTGCCAGCAGCCGCAATCTAGCGGAAGAGACCCAGTACTTC. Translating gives CASSRNLAEETQYF.

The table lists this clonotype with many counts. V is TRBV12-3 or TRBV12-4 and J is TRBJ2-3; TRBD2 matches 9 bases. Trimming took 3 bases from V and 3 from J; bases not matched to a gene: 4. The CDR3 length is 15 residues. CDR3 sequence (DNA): TGTGCCAGCAGTTTGCGGGAGGGAGGGACAGATACGCAGTATTTT. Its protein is CASSLREGGTDTQYF.

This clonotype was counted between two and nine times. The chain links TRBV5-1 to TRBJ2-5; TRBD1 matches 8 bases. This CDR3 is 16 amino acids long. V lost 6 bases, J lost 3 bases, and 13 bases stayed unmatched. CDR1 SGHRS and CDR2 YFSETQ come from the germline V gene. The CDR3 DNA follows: TGCGCCAGCACCTTCCTTCGGTCACAGGGGGAAGAGACCCAGTACTTC. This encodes CASTFLRSQGEETQYF.

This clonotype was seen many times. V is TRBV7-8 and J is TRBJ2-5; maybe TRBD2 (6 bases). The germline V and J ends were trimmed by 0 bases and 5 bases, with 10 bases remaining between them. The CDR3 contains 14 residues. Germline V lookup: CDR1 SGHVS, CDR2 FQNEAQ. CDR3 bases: TGTGCCAGCAGCTTAGCTGGAGGGTCGGAGACCCAGTACTTC. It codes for CASSLAGGSETQYF.

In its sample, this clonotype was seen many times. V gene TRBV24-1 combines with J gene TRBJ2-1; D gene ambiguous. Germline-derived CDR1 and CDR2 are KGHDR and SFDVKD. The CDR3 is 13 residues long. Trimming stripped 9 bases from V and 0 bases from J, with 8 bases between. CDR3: CATGGSSYNEQFF. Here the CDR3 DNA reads TGTGCCACCGGCGGCAGCTCCTACAATGAGCAGTTCTTC.

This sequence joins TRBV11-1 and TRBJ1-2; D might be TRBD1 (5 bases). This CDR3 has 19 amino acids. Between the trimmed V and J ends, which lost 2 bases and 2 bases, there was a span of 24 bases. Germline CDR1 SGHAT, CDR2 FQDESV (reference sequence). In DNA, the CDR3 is TGTGCCAGCAGCTTAACCCCATGGGACTCAACTCCAGGGAACTATGGCTACACCTTC. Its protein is CASSLTPWDSTPGNYGYTF. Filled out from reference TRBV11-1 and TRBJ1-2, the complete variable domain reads EAEVAQSPRYKITEKSQAVAFWCDPISGHATLYWYRQILGQGPELLVQFQDESVVDDSQLPKDRFSAERLKGVDSTLKIQPAELGDSAMYLCASSLTPWDSTPGNYGYTFGSGTRLTVV.